This T cell receptor beta chain originates from a study of blood T cells in healthy people across ages. Turning to the study itself: Per two T cells, template switching captured roughly one barcoded beta molecule.

From germline, CDR1 is SNHLY and CDR2 FYNNEI. This CDR3 is 18 amino acids long. Trimming stripped 7 bases from V and 0 bases from J, with 22 bases between. Peripheral blood from each donor was collected in a volume of 8 to 10 milliliters. Of note for this clonotype: The antigen remains undetermined.

The second PCR ran roughly 6 to 11 cycles with a sample-barcoded 5' primer and J-beta primers. TCRdb fed the 5' RACE reads into MiXCR, producing one record per CDR3 protein. This table holds roughly 680,000 distinct CDR3 sequences, 21% found once. Findings of the study overall: From one million sequenced T cells, diversity estimates were lower bounds.

The specimen sequenced was blood. The chain employs TRBV2 and TRBJ2-4; TRBD1 or TRBD2 may be the D gene (6 bases each). This TCR came from a man aged 65 to 85 in good health. CDR3 nucleotides: TGTGCCAGCATGGCGGAGGGTGGACAGAACCTAGCCAAAAACATTCAGTACTTC. Translating gives CASMAEGGQNLAKNIQYF.